This record covers a single TCR beta chain. This specimen belongs to a study of cytomegalovirus exposure and HLA in healthy donors. Vbeta (60) and Jbeta (13) primers were used in the PCR. The authors' processing: Later work found 80 million or so unique TCR beta chains, with approximately 12 million shared. Profiling relied on immunoSEQ multiplex PCR, and the TCRdb table lists in-frame clones only, not all of them. Clone size and V and J calls were adopted from that table, with D and trimming inferred from the DNA. The data contain approximately 200,000 clones, approximately 79% of them seen just once; the ten biggest clones take up 4.4%. The CDR3 consists of 16 residues. The V and J ends lost 0 bases and 5 bases, in that order; junction bases with no gene match: 7. The germline V gene encodes CDR1 SGHRS and CDR2 YFSETQ.

V is TRBV5-1 and J is TRBJ2-1; 8 bases are shared with TRBD2. The clonotype was recovered from a woman aged 25 to 39 in good health and CMV-seropositive. Specimen: PBMCs. The CDR3 DNA sequence: TGCGCCAGCAGCTTGGGTAGACCGGGAGGGGACAATGAGCAGTTCTTC. Protein product: CASSLGRPGGDNEQFF. The entire variable domain, with the rest obtained from reference TRBV5-1 and TRBJ2-1, is as follows: KAGVTQTPRYLIKTRGQQVTLSCSPISGHRSVSWYQQTPGQGLQFLFEYFSETQRNKGNFPGRFSGRQFSNSRSEMNVSTLELGDSALYLCASSLGRPGGDNEQFFGPGTRLTVL.